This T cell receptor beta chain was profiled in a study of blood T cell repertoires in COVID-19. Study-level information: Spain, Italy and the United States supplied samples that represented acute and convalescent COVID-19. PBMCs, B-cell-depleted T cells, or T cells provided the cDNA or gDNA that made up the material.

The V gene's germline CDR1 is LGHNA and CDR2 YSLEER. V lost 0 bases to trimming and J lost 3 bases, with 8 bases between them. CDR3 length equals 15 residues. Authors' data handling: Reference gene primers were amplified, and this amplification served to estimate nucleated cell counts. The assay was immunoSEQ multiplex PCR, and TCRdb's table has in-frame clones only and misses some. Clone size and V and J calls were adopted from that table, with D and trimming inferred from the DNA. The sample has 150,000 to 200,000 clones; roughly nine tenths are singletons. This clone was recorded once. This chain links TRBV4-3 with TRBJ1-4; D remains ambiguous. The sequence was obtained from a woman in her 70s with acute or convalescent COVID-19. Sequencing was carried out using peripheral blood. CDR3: CASSQEERPNEKLFF. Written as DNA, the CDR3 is TGCGCCAGCAGCCAAGAGGAGAGACCTAATGAAAAACTGTTTTTT.